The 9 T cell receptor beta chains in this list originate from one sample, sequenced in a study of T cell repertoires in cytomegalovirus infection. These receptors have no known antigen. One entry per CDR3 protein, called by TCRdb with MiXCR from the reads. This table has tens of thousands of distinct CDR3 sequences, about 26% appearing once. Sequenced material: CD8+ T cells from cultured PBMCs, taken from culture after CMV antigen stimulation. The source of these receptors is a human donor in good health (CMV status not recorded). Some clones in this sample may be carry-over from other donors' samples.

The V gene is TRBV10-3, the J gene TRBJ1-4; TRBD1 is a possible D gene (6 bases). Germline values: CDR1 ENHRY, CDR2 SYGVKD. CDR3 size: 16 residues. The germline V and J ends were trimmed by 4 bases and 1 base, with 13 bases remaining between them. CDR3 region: CAISAGTWGTNEKLFF. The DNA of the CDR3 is TGTGCCATCAGTGCCGGGACATGGGGAACTAATGAAAAACTGTTTTTT.

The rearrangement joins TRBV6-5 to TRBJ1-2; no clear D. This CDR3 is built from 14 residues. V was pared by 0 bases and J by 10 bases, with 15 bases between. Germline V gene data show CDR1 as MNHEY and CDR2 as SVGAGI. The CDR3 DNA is TGTGCCAGCAGTTACTCGACGGGTTTGAAGATCTACACCTTC. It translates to CASSYSTGLKIYTF.

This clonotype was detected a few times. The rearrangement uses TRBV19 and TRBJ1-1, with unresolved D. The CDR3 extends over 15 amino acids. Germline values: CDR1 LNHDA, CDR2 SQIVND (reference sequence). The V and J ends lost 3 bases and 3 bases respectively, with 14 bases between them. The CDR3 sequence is CASSIINRWHTEAFF. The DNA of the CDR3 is TGTGCCAGTAGTATCATCAACCGCTGGCACACTGAAGCTTTCTTT.

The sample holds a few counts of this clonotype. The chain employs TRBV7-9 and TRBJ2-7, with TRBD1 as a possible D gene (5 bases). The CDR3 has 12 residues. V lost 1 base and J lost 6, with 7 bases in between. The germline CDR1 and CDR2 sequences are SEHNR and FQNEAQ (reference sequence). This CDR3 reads CASSLGQPEQYF. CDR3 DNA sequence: TGTGCCAGCAGCTTAGGACAGCCCGAGCAGTACTTC.

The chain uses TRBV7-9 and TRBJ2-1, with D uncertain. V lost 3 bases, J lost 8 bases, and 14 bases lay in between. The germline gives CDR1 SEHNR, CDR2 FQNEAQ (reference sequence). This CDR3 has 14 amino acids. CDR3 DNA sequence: TGTGCCAGCAGCTTTCATGCAGGTTTCGATGAGCAGTTCTTC. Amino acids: CASSFHAGFDEQFF.

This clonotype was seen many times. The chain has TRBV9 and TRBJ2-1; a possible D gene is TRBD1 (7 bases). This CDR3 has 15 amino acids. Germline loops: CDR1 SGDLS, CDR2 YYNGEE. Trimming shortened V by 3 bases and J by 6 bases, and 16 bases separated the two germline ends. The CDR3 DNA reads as TGTGCCAGCAGCGCCAGGGGGACTGTGGGCAATGAGCAGTTCTTC. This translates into CASSARGTVGNEQFF.

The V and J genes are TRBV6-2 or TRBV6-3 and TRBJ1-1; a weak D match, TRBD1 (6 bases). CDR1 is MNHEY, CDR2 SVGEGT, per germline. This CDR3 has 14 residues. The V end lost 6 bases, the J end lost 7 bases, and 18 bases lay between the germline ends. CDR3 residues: CASSRGTPKDEAFF. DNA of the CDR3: TGTGCCAGCAGCCGTGGGACACCAAAGGATGAAGCTTTCTTT.

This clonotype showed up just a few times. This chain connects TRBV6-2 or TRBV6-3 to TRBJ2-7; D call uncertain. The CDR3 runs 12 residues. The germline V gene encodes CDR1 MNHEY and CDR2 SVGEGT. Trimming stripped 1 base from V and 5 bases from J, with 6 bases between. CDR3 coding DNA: TGTGCCAGCAGTTACTGGTCCGACGAGCAGTACTTC. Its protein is CASSYWSDEQYF.

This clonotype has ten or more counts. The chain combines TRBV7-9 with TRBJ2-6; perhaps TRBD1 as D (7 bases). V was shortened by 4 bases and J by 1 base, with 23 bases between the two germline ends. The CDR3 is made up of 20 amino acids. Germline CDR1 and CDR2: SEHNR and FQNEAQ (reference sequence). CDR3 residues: CASSSALQGKGLSGANVLTF. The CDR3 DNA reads TGTGCCAGCAGCTCCGCCCTACAGGGGAAGGGACTGTCTGGGGCCAACGTCCTGACTTTC.